The next 30 T cell receptor beta chains were all read from a single sample in a study of beta chain features in type 1 diabetes. Study-wide results and caveats: Among all four CD4+ subsets, Type 1 diabetes patients had TCRB CDR3s that were moderately but significantly shorter.

No antigen has been identified for these receptors. The sequenced template was cDNA made from the entire isolated RNA. This table comes from immunoSEQ multiplex PCR, and its TCRdb copy is limited to in-frame clones, with some not included. The data show over 150,000 clones, around 8.3% seen once. The specimen was central memory CD4+ T cells from blood. These receptors were obtained from a woman aged 18-30 years with type 1 diabetes.

This clone was observed a few times. The V and J genes are TRBV15 and TRBJ1-1; D uncertain. With 5 bases removed from V and 4 bases from J, the gap between germline ends came to 8 bases. The germline gives CDR1 LNHNV, CDR2 YYDKDF (reference sequence). This CDR3 spans 12 amino acids. Here the CDR3 reads CATSPAGTEAFF. The CDR3 DNA reads as TGTGCCACCAGCCCGGCGGGCACTGAAGCTTTCTTT.

This clone was counted only a few times. The rearrangement uses TRBV5-1 and TRBJ2-2, with 7 bases aligning to TRBD1. The CDR3 sequence is 16 residues long. Germline V lookup: CDR1 SGHRS, CDR2 YFSETQ. V shed 1 base, J shed 5 bases, and the junction held 8 bases outside the gene matches. In nucleotides, the CDR3 is TGCGCCAGCAGCTTGAGGGACAGCCTCTGGACCGGGGAGCTGTTTTTT. This sequence encodes CASSLRDSLWTGELFF.

The V and J genes are TRBV5-4 and TRBJ2-2; 8 nucleotides match TRBD1. Germline CDR1 reads SGHNT; CDR2 reads YYREEE (reference sequence). The CDR3 has 16 amino acids. V trimming: 4 bases; J trimming: 4 bases; junction bases outside the gene matches: 9. The CDR3 region is CASSQGNRGVTGELFF. The CDR3 nucleotides are TGTGCCAGCAGCCAGGGAAACAGGGGGGTCACCGGGGAGCTGTTTTTT.

The CDR3 spells CASSPSSGLSEQYF. The CDR3 bases are TGTGCCAGCTCACCGTCTAGCGGGCTCAGCGAGCAGTACTTC. The genes are TRBV18 and TRBJ2-7; 8 nucleotides match TRBD2. Germline-derived CDR1 and CDR2 are KGHSH and LQKENI. This CDR3 has 14 amino acids. The V segment lost 3 bases and the J segment 6 bases; nucleotides outside the gene matches: 7.

The J gene is TRBJ1-2, the V gene TRBV4-3, with a tentative D call TRBD1 (6 bases). This CDR3 has 14 residues. Trimming stripped 1 base from V and 4 bases from J, with 10 bases between. The germline CDR1 and CDR2 sequences are LGHNA and YSLEER. In nucleotides, the CDR3 is TGCGCCAGCAGCCAAGGGACAGATGGCTATGGCTACACCTTC. This codes for CASSQGTDGYGYTF.

V gene TRBV7-2 combines with J gene TRBJ1-6, with 10 bases that match TRBD1. Trimming took 4 bases from V and 10 from J; bases not matched to a gene: 7. Per germline, CDR1 SGHTA and CDR2 FQGNSA. The CDR3 is made up of 15 amino acids. CDR3 sequence reads: CASSSPDRGKSPLHF. The CDR3 DNA follows: TGTGCCAGCAGCTCCCCGGACAGGGGGAAATCACCCCTCCACTTT.

This clone was detected a few times. V usage is TRBV6-5 and J usage is TRBJ1-1; 9 bases line up with TRBD1. The ends lost 6 bases at V and 7 bases at J; junction bases unmatched: 6. CDR1 and CDR2 (germline): MNHEY, SVGAGI. The CDR3 extends over 13 amino acids. The CDR3 region is CASSPGQGYEAFF. CDR3 in DNA: TGTGCCAGCAGCCCGGGACAGGGATATGAAGCTTTCTTT.

This chain joins TRBV14 and TRBJ2-1, with TRBD1 identical over 7 bases. Unmatched junction bases numbered 7, after V lost 4 bases and J lost 4 bases. The V gene's germline CDR1 is SGHDN and CDR2 FVKESK. CDR3 length: 15 residues. CDR3 loop: CASSPLGTAYNEQFF. CDR3 sequence (DNA): TGTGCCAGCAGCCCGCTAGGGACAGCGTACAATGAGCAGTTCTTC.

This clone was observed a few times. This chain uses TRBV5-1 with TRBJ1-1; 7 positions match TRBD1. The CDR3 runs to 15 residues. Germline V gene lookup returns CDR1 SGHRS and CDR2 YFSETQ. V shed 3 bases, J shed 3 bases, and the junction held 8 bases outside the gene matches. The CDR3 reads CASSSRTGLDTEAFF. The CDR3 DNA follows: TGCGCCAGCAGCTCCCGGACAGGATTGGACACTGAAGCTTTCTTT.

This clone was detected a few times. The chain links TRBV28 to TRBJ1-4, with D possibly TRBD1 on 6 matching bases. V lost 8 bases, J lost 10 bases, and 11 bases lay in between. CDR1 MDHEN and CDR2 SYDVKM come from the germline V gene. The CDR3 has 11 residues. This CDR3 reads CASAGALKLFF. The CDR3 nucleotides are TGTGCCAGCGCAGGGGCGCTAAAACTGTTTTTT. Supplemented by reference TRBV28 and TRBJ1-4, the full variable domain reads DVKVTQSSRYLVKRTGEKVFLECVQDMDHENMFWYRQDPGLGLRLIYFSYDVKMKEKGDIPEGYSVSREKKERFSLILESASTNQTSMYLCASAGALKLFFGSGTQLSVL.

CDR3 nucleotide sequence: TGTGCCAGCACTCGGGTCACCTATGGCTACACCTTC. It encodes CASTRVTYGYTF. This chain links TRBV28 with TRBJ1-2, with D hard to call. The germline CDR1 and CDR2 sequences are MDHEN and SYDVKM. This CDR3 is built from 12 residues. V lost 7 bases, J lost 4 bases, and 10 bases lay in between.

The V call is TRBV30, the J call TRBJ2-7, with 8 bases identical to TRBD1. The germline gives CDR1 GTSNPN, CDR2 SVGIG (reference sequence). This CDR3 contains 14 residues. J lost 4 bases, V lost 4 bases, and 9 bases had no gene match. In DNA form, the CDR3 reads TGTGCCTGGACCCTCCCAGGGGGCAGTTACGAGCAGTACTTC. Translating gives CAWTLPGGSYEQYF.

J is TRBJ1-2 and V is TRBV4-3, with TRBD1 matching over 8 bases. This CDR3 is 15 amino acids long. Trimming took 2 bases from V and 7 from J; bases not matched to a gene: 9. Germline assignment: CDR1 LGHNA and CDR2 YSLEER. The CDR3 DNA is TGCGCCAGCAGCCAAACCCGACAGGGGCAAGGTGGCTACACCTTC. This encodes CASSQTRQGQGGYTF.

The chain couples TRBV4-2 to TRBJ1-5; D not resolved. V was trimmed by 0 bases and J by 2 bases, leaving 14 bases between them. CDR1 is LGHNA, CDR2 YNFKEQ, per germline. The CDR3 consists of 17 residues. Here the CDR3 reads CASSQDPGITGNQPQHF. The CDR3 DNA sequence: TGTGCCAGCAGCCAAGACCCAGGCATAACAGGCAATCAGCCCCAGCATTTT.

This CDR3 is CASSFGLAGTYEQYF. CDR3 in DNA: TGTGCCAGCAGTTTCGGACTAGCGGGTACCTACGAGCAGTACTTC. The chain has TRBV27 and TRBJ2-7; TRBD2 aligns across 11 bases. Germline values: CDR1 MNHEY, CDR2 SMNVEV (reference sequence). This CDR3 is built from 15 residues. With V trimmed by 3 bases and J by 2 bases, 3 bases remained unmatched.

This clone was counted between two and nine times. The chain uses TRBV28 and TRBJ2-1; 9 bases agree with TRBD1. V dropped 7 bases and J dropped 8; count of bases not matched to a gene: 12. Germline V gene lookup returns CDR1 MDHEN and CDR2 SYDVKM. This CDR3 comprises 15 residues. The CDR3 protein is CASNIPGTGLDEQFF. The DNA of the CDR3 is TGTGCCAGCAACATACCCGGGACAGGGCTGGATGAGCAGTTCTTC. The full variable domain, rest sourced from reference TRBV28 and TRBJ2-1, is DVKVTQSSRYLVKRTGEKVFLECVQDMDHENMFWYRQDPGLGLRLIYFSYDVKMKEKGDIPEGYSVSREKKERFSLILESASTNQTSMYLCASNIPGTGLDEQFFGPGTRLTVL.

At least ten counts were recorded for this clone. This chain connects TRBV27 to TRBJ2-4, with a possible D match to TRBD2 (7 bases). V was clipped by 3 bases and J by 7 bases, with 13 bases between them. The CDR3 is 14 amino acids. The V gene's germline CDR1 is MNHEY and CDR2 SMNVEV (reference sequence). CDR3: CASSLQGGGNIQYF. CDR3 nucleotide sequence: TGTGCCAGCAGTTTGCAAGGGGGGGGTAACATTCAGTACTTC.

The chain joins TRBV7-9 to TRBJ1-1; D is perhaps TRBD1 (5 bases). Trimming removed 5 bases from V and 6 bases from J, with 16 bases in between. Germline CDR1 is SEHNR and CDR2 is FQNEAQ (reference sequence). CDR3 size: 14 residues. The CDR3 spells CASSPPWQGPEAFF. The DNA of the CDR3 is TGTGCCAGCAGCCCCCCATGGCAGGGCCCTGAAGCTTTCTTT.

At least ten counts were recorded for this clone. The chain has TRBV7-3 and TRBJ2-1; 14 bases map to TRBD2. CDR3 length: 15 amino acids. Germline V CDR1 and CDR2: SGHTA, FQGTGA. Trimming took 5 bases from V and 10 from J; bases not matched to a gene: 7. The CDR3 region has the DNA TGTGCCAGCAGCATTCGACTAGCGGGAGGGGAGGAGCAGTTCTTC. This encodes CASSIRLAGGEEQFF. Full variable domain (remainder filled in from reference TRBV7-3 and TRBJ2-1): GAGVSQTPSNKVTEKGKYVELRCDPISGHTALYWYRQSLGQGPEFLIYFQGTGAADDSGLPNDRFFAVRPEGSVSTLKIQRTERGDSAVYLCASSIRLAGGEEQFFGPGTRLTVL.

The chain recombines TRBV6-5 with TRBJ2-5; D may be TRBD2 (6 bases). Germline loops: CDR1 MNHEY, CDR2 SVGAGI. The CDR3 totals 13 residues. V was pared by 4 bases and J by 3 bases, with 9 bases between. The DNA of the CDR3 is TGTGCCAGCAGTTCGGACTATAAAGAGACCCAGTACTTC. Amino acids: CASSSDYKETQYF.

The rearrangement links TRBV19 to TRBJ1-1, with TRBD1 matching 7 bases. Per germline, CDR1 LNHDA and CDR2 SQIVND (reference sequence). J lost 1 base, V lost 2 bases, and 4 bases had no gene match. The CDR3 loop spans 15 amino acids. The CDR3 reads CASSISNRGNTEAFF. The DNA of the CDR3 is TGTGCCAGTAGTATAAGCAACAGGGGGAACACTGAAGCTTTCTTT.

The rearrangement links TRBV5-6 to TRBJ1-3, with 8 bases that match TRBD1. Germline V gene lookup returns CDR1 SGHDT and CDR2 YYEEEE. The ends lost 4 bases at V and 4 bases at J; junction bases unmatched: 4. The CDR3 has 14 residues. The CDR3 loop is CASSRTGHGNTIYF. The DNA of the CDR3 is TGTGCCAGCAGCCGGACAGGGCACGGAAACACCATATATTTT.

This clone came up a few times. This chain connects TRBV14 to TRBJ2-1, with D perhaps matching TRBD1 (6 bases). The V gene lost 4 bases and the J gene lost 4 bases, with 17 bases spanning the gap. The CDR3 spans 16 residues. Looked up from germline, CDR1 is SGHDN and CDR2 is FVKESK. The CDR3 loop is CASSLITGTHYNEQFF. The CDR3 DNA follows: TGTGCCAGCAGCCTAATCACCGGGACACATTACAATGAGCAGTTCTTC.

The V call is TRBV6-5, the J call TRBJ2-1, with 11 bases that match TRBD2. Germline lookup yields CDR1 MNHEY and CDR2 SVGAGI. The CDR3 loop spans 15 amino acids. After removal of 5 bases from V and 4 bases from J, the junction contained 4 bases not matched to a gene. The CDR3 region is CASSRPSGGYNEQFF. Written as DNA, the CDR3 is TGTGCCAGCAGTCGACCTAGCGGGGGGTACAATGAGCAGTTCTTC.

The gene calls are TRBV15 and TRBJ2-7, with TRBD2 identical over 9 bases. Germline lookup yields CDR1 LNHNV and CDR2 YYDKDF (reference sequence). Trimming at V came to 0 bases and at J to 7 bases, leaving 13 bases not matched to a gene. This CDR3 has 17 residues. This chain's CDR3 is CATSRDPLGAGGREQYF. CDR3 DNA: TGTGCCACCAGCAGAGATCCCCTCGGAGCGGGAGGAAGAGAGCAGTACTTC.

The J gene is TRBJ1-6, the V gene TRBV5-1; 9 nucleotides line up with TRBD1. Losses at the gene ends were 3 bases for V and 5 bases for J; bases not matched to a gene: 3. CDR3 length: 15 amino acids. Germline loops: CDR1 SGHRS, CDR2 YFSETQ. The CDR3 bases are TGCGCCAGCAGCTGGAGGGACAGGGATAATTCACCCCTCCACTTT. It is translated as CASSWRDRDNSPLHF.

The V gene is TRBV5-8, the J gene TRBJ2-5, with D possibly being TRBD1 (6 bases). CDR3 length: 15 residues. Germline V gene sequence: CDR1 SGHTS, CDR2 YDEGEE. V was cut by 7 bases and J by 4 bases, with 20 bases left in between. CDR3 protein: CASRRPTGSGETQYF. DNA for the CDR3: TGTGCCAGCCGTCGCCCCACAGGGAGCGGAGAGACCCAGTACTTC.

This sequence joins TRBV4-2 and TRBJ1-4; D unresolved. This CDR3 is 14 amino acids long. The germline V and J ends were trimmed by 6 bases and 5 bases, with 13 bases remaining between them. Per the germline V gene, CDR1 is LGHNA and CDR2 is YNFKEQ. CDR3 amino acids: CASSISGTNEKLFF. CDR3 DNA: TGTGCCAGCAGTATATCAGGAACCAATGAAAAACTGTTTTTT.

CDR3 region: CASSPPDRVGGYTF. Here the CDR3 DNA reads TGTGCCAGCAGCCCCCCGGACAGGGTGGGCGGCTACACCTTC. V gene TRBV14 combines with J gene TRBJ1-2; 8 bases fit TRBD1. Germline V gives CDR1 SGHDN, CDR2 FVKESK. Germline trimming cut 4 bases from V and 8 bases from J; bases unmatched to any gene: 9. The CDR3 extends over 14 amino acids.

The V gene is TRBV9, the J gene TRBJ2-5, with unresolved D. The J call may be incorrect, as the DNA end agrees better with TRBJ2-7. The CDR3 length is 13 residues. The germline CDR1 and CDR2 sequences are SGDLS and YYNGEE. The DNA of the CDR3 is TGTGCCAGCAACCCCGCGTCCATCTACGAGCAGTACTTC. This codes for CASNPASIYEQYF.